This TCR beta chain came from a study of beta chain features in type 1 diabetes. Study-level findings and limits: In every one of the four CD4+ subsets, TCRB CDR3s were moderately but significantly shorter in Type 1 diabetes patients. TCRB repertoires of naive, central memory and Treg cells appeared more similar among patients than among healthy donors.

Expressed TCRB transcripts were sequenced because the isolated RNA had all been reverse transcribed beforehand. Profiling relied on immunoSEQ multiplex PCR, and the TCRdb table lists in-frame clones only, not all of them. The sample carries about 170,000 clones, roughly 8% recorded once. This clone turned up a few times. Its antigen remains unidentified. CDR3 length: 13 residues. Germline loops: CDR1 SGHTA, CDR2 FQGTGA. After removal of 3 bases from V and 4 bases from J, the junction contained 3 bases not matched to a gene. The specimen sequenced was central memory CD4+ T cells from blood. This TCR was sampled from a woman aged 40 to 50 with type 1 diabetes. The chain carries TRBV7-3 and TRBJ2-7; 7 bases align to TRBD1. CDR3 nucleotides: TGTGCCAGCAGCTTGGGACAGCATTACGAGCAGTACTTC. It codes for CASSLGQHYEQYF.